Given below is one T cell receptor (beta chain) in context. Under the authors' procedure: Reference gene primer amplification in the assay estimated nucleated cell counts. Method: immunoSEQ multiplex PCR; TCRdb's copy keeps in-frame clones and lacks some. V and J calls and clone size are those listed in that table; D and trimming were worked out from the DNA. The sample has about 200,000 clones; 75% to 85% are singletons. These data are taken from a study of blood T cell repertoires in COVID-19. Study as a whole: COVID-19 samples collected from the United States, Italy and Spain covered acute and convalescent phases. In each case, the material was cDNA or gDNA derived from T cells, B-cell-depleted T cells, or PBMCs.

The germline gives CDR1 MNHEY, CDR2 SVGAGI. This CDR3 has 12 residues. Trimming at V came to 6 bases and at J to 4 bases, leaving 3 bases not matched to a gene. Sequencing used peripheral blood. The rearrangement joins TRBV6-5 to TRBJ2-7, with 7 positions matching TRBD1. This receptor was taken from a human donor in a cohort sampled during active COVID-19. Here the CDR3 DNA reads TGTGCCAGCAGCCCGACAGGGTACGAGCAGTACTTC. This translates into CASSPTGYEQYF.